A single sample gave rise to the 21 T cell receptor beta chains below, sequenced in a study of glioma-infiltrating T cells. The iRepertoire nested amplicon-rescue multiplex PCR amplified TCR alpha and beta CDR3s from RNA. Using its own MiXCR run on the multiplex PCR reads, TCRdb lists one record per CDR3 protein. Of a few hundred thousand distinct CDR3 sequences listed, about two fifths are singletons. The source material was glioma tissue, nonneoplastic brain tissue, or PBMCs (not recorded which). These receptors originate from a human donor with low-grade glioma or glioblastoma, undergoing nonglioma brain surgery, or in good health (not recorded which).

With regard to this clonotype: This sequence may be a read error, since a much larger clone differs from it by one base. The chain carries TRBV28 and TRBJ1-2; a possible D gene is TRBD1 (5 bases). V was trimmed by 3 bases and J by 0 bases, leaving 11 bases between them. Germline CDR1 MDHEN, CDR2 SYDVKM. This CDR3 has 15 residues. CDR3 sequence: CASSFEGPPNYGYTF. DNA of the CDR3: TGTGCCAGCAGTTTTGAGGGGCCTCCTAACTATGGCTACACCTTC.

This clonotype was observed a few times. This chain uses TRBV20-1 with TRBJ1-2; no clear D. The length of the CDR3 is 14 residues. V was shortened by 0 bases and J by 1 base, with 9 bases between the two germline ends. The germline V gene encodes CDR1 DFQATT and CDR2 SNEGSKA (reference sequence). The chain's CDR3 is CSARDPRGNYGYTF. The CDR3 DNA reads TGCAGTGCTAGAGATCCCCGGGGTAACTATGGCTACACCTTC.

The CDR3 sequence is CASSQMTGNYGYTF. The CDR3 bases are TGCGCCAGCAGCCAAATGACAGGGAACTATGGCTACACCTTC. The rearrangement links TRBV4-1 to TRBJ1-2; 7 bases map to TRBD1. The germline V gene has CDR1 MGHRA and CDR2 YSYEKL. The junction had 2 bases not matched to a gene; V was cut back by 2 bases and J by 2 bases. CDR3 length: 14 amino acids.

This clonotype was picked up a small number of times. This sequence joins TRBV28 and TRBJ2-7; TRBD2 aligns across 13 bases. The CDR3 loop spans 16 amino acids. Trimming took 5 bases from V and 0 from J; bases not matched to a gene: 4. In germline, CDR1 is MDHEN, CDR2 SYDVKM. The CDR3 loop reads CASSRTSGSRSYEQYF. Here the CDR3 DNA reads TGTGCCAGCAGTAGGACTAGCGGGAGTCGCTCCTACGAGCAGTACTTC.

A note on this clonotype: This may stem from a read error, because a much larger clone lies one nucleotide away. V gene TRBV4-2 combines with J gene TRBJ2-7, with 8 bases aligning to TRBD2. The trim removed 1 base at V and 7 bases at J, leaving 15 bases unmatched. The CDR3 sequence is 17 residues long. The germline V gene has CDR1 LGHNA and CDR2 YNFKEQ. CDR3 DNA: TGTGCCAGCAGCCAAGGACATGGGACTAGTGACTACAATGAGCAGTACTTC. It codes for CASSQGHGTSDYNEQYF.

The rearrangement joins TRBV28 to TRBJ1-1, with D tentatively TRBD1 (6 bases). Trimming took 3 bases from V and 4 from J, leaving 12 bases between them. The CDR3 loop spans 14 amino acids. Germline assignment: CDR1 MDHEN and CDR2 SYDVKM. The CDR3 sequence is CASSFGGQGTEAFF. CDR3 DNA sequence: TGTGCCAGCAGTTTTGGGGGGCAGGGCACTGAAGCTTTCTTT.

This clonotype has a count of ten or more. The chain couples TRBV6-1 to TRBJ2-5; tentative D call: TRBD1 (6 bases). From germline, CDR1 is MNHNS and CDR2 SASEGT. Trimming took off 6 bases at V and 4 bases at J, with 12 bases between the two ends. CDR3 length equals 13 residues. CDR3 sequence reads: CASSPNRVETQYF. As DNA, the CDR3 is TGTGCCAGCAGCCCAAACAGGGTAGAGACCCAGTACTTC.

This clonotype was seen more than once but under ten times. Germline and junction disagree at one end, which may indicate a read error. This chain joins TRBV28 and TRBJ2-3; TRBD2 matches at 7 bases. Germline V CDR1 and CDR2: MDHEN, SYDVKM. The CDR3 is 20 residues long. CDR3 region: CASGLSTWRGGEGHTDTQYF. CDR3 nucleotides: TGTGCCAGCGGTTTATCCACGTGGCGTGGAGGGGAGGGCCACACAGATACGCAGTATTTT.

The gene calls are TRBV20-1 and TRBJ2-5; TRBD1 might be the D (5 bases). This CDR3 contains 15 residues. Per the germline V gene, CDR1 is DFQATT and CDR2 is SNEGSKA (reference sequence). V lost 3 bases and J lost 1, with 15 bases in between. This CDR3 reads CSASVGRRVQETQYF. The DNA for the CDR3 is TGCAGTGCTAGCGTGGGGCGAAGGGTCCAAGAGACCCAGTACTTC.

The chain employs TRBV7-2 and TRBJ2-1, with D possibly matching TRBD1 (5 bases). The CDR3 consists of 17 residues. Trimming removed 3 bases from V and 0 bases from J, with 15 bases in between. Germline-derived CDR1 and CDR2 are SGHTA and FQGNSA. CDR3 region: CASSLAFSQGSYNEQFF. The CDR3 DNA is TGTGCCAGCAGCTTGGCCTTTAGCCAGGGCTCCTACAATGAGCAGTTCTTC.

This clonotype showed up just a few times. V gene TRBV7-9 combines with J gene TRBJ2-5, with D perhaps being TRBD1 or TRBD2 (5 bases each). From germline, CDR1 is SEHNR and CDR2 FQNEAQ (reference sequence). The CDR3 spans 15 residues. Trimming cost V 5 bases and J 4 bases, with 17 bases left between them. As DNA, the CDR3 is TGTGCCAGCAGCGTTACCGGGACCCGGGGAGAGACCCAGTACTTC. Protein product: CASSVTGTRGETQYF.

The V gene is TRBV4-2, the J gene TRBJ1-3; D not certain. Germline CDR1 LGHNA, CDR2 YNFKEQ. V was trimmed by 5 bases and J by 0 bases, leaving 11 bases between them. This CDR3 is built from 15 residues. CDR3 coding DNA: TGTGCCAGCAGCAACGACATTCGCTCTGGAAACACCATATATTTT. Its protein product is CASSNDIRSGNTIYF.

In its sample, this clonotype was seen a few times. The chain recombines TRBV6-6 with TRBJ2-7; D may be TRBD2 (5 bases). With 0 bases removed from V and 7 bases from J, the gap between germline ends came to 7 bases. CDR3 length equals 12 residues. The germline V gene encodes CDR1 MNHNY and CDR2 SVGAGI (reference sequence). CDR3 region: CASSYSEREQYF. The CDR3 nucleotides are TGTGCCAGCAGTTACTCGGAGCGGGAGCAGTACTTC.

In the case of this clonotype: At one end, the junction sequence differs from germline, possibly due to a read error. The V gene is TRBV7-9, the J gene TRBJ1-1, with D possibly TRBD1 on 5 matching bases. The CDR3 spans 14 residues. The germline CDR1 and CDR2 sequences are SEHNR and FQNEAQ (reference sequence). The CDR3 reads CAGSVVGGRTEAFF. DNA for the CDR3: TGTGCCGGCAGCGTTGTGGGGGGGAGGACTGAAGCTTTCTTT.

Ten or more counts support this clonotype. V and J are TRBV28 and TRBJ2-5; the D is unclear. The V end lost 1 base, the J end lost 10 bases, and 13 bases lay between the germline ends. CDR1 is MDHEN and CDR2 is SYDVKM in the germline V gene. The CDR3 runs 13 residues. The CDR3: CASSLLVAAGQYF. Written as DNA, the CDR3 is TGTGCCAGCAGTTTATTGGTGGCGGCAGGCCAGTACTTC.

The chain carries TRBV7-4 and TRBJ2-1; 12 nucleotides agree with TRBD2. Germline V gives CDR1 SGHVT, CDR2 SQSDAQ. This CDR3 is built from 15 residues. Losses at the gene ends were 7 bases for V and 3 bases for J; bases not matched to a gene: 4. The CDR3 nucleotides read TGTGCCAGCACCGGACTAGCGGGACACTACAATGAGCAGTTCTTC. Amino acids: CASTGLAGHYNEQFF.

This chain uses TRBV5-4 with TRBJ1-2; tentative D call: TRBD1 (6 bases). Per germline, CDR1 SGHNT and CDR2 YYREEE (reference sequence). V dropped 0 bases and J dropped 8 bases, with 17 bases sitting between them. The CDR3 runs to 15 residues. The CDR3 sequence is CASSLVGARHPGYTF. CDR3 DNA: TGTGCCAGCAGCTTGGTGGGGGCGCGCCACCCAGGCTACACCTTC.

The chain recombines TRBV12-3 or TRBV12-4 with TRBJ2-7; D is perhaps TRBD1 (6 bases). The CDR3 length is 12 residues. V lost 6 bases, J lost 6 bases, and 12 bases lay in between. The CDR3 loop reads CASRGTPAEQYF. The DNA for the CDR3 is TGTGCCAGCAGAGGGACACCGGCCGAGCAGTACTTC.

The table lists this clonotype with a few counts. The chain combines TRBV10-2 with TRBJ1-2, with D perhaps TRBD1 (5 bases). Deletions cut 7 bases from V and 7 bases from J, with 16 bases between. The CDR3 consists of 13 residues. Germline V lookup: CDR1 WSHSY, CDR2 SAAADI. The CDR3 DNA is TGCGCCAGCACCAACGGGCAGGGCTCTGGCTACACCTTC. This translates into CASTNGQGSGYTF.

The rearrangement links TRBV28 to TRBJ2-2; D is unresolved. This CDR3 region has 15 residues. Germline V gene data show CDR1 as MDHEN and CDR2 as SYDVKM. The ends were cut back, 7 bases at V and 0 bases at J, with 12 bases in the middle. The CDR3 nucleotides read TGTGCCAGCACCCGGAGCGAGACGAACACCGGGGAGCTGTTTTTT. It translates to CASTRSETNTGELFF.

This clonotype was observed many times. The chain is built from TRBV28 and TRBJ1-6; D not certain. The length of the CDR3 is 12 residues. Germline V CDR1 and CDR2: MDHEN, SYDVKM. V was cut by 1 base and J by 16 bases, with 11 bases left in between. This CDR3 is CASSLLDQHLHF. The CDR3 coding sequence is TGTGCCAGCAGTTTATTGGATCAACATCTCCACTTT.